The 29 T cell receptor beta chains below were found in one sample sequenced in a study of Ad26.COV2.S vaccination and SARS-CoV-2 variants. Treatment described: roughly 18 received Ad26.COV2.S at low or high dose, single or two shots; 5 received placebo; per-sample allocation not given. Vaccine and placebo recipients were sampled on day 63 after the first injection. The method was immunoSEQ multiplex PCR; TCRdb's version includes in-frame clones alone and lacks a portion of them. The sample records approximately 410,000 clones, roughly 90% being singletons. Sequencing was performed on peripheral blood, taken in a trial of Ad26.COV2.S vaccine versus placebo. The origin of the receptors is a person between 18 and 60 years old who received the Ad26.COV2.S COVID-19 vaccine or a placebo.

The V gene is TRBV7-6, the J gene TRBJ2-3; 12 bases map to TRBD2. The ends lost 1 base at V and 4 bases at J; junction bases unmatched: 0. Germline CDR1 and CDR2: SGHVS and FNYEAQ. This CDR3 spans 15 amino acids. CDR3 region: CASSLGLAGADTQYF. CDR3 DNA sequence: TGTGCCAGCAGCTTAGGACTAGCGGGGGCAGATACGCAGTATTTT. Based on the CDR3 plus reference TRBV7-6 and TRBJ2-3, the full variable domain is GAGVSQSPRYKVTKRGQDVALRCDPISGHVSLYWYRQALGQGPEFLTYFNYEAQQDKSGLPNDRFSAERPEGSISTLTIQRTEQRDSAMYRCASSLGLAGADTQYFGPGTRLTVL.

Only one count was recorded for this clone. The gene calls are TRBV9 and TRBJ1-6; D is unresolved. This CDR3 spans 15 amino acids. V lost 3 bases and J lost 6, with 13 bases in between. Germline CDR1 SGDLS, CDR2 YYNGEE. CDR3 DNA: TGTGCCAGCAGCGCGGAGGGTACCAGTAATTCACCCCTCCACTTT. It is translated as CASSAEGTSNSPLHF. The variable domain in full, completed from reference TRBV9 and TRBJ1-6, reads DSGVTQTPKHLITATGQRVTLRCSPRSGDLSVYWYQQSLDQGLQFLIQYYNGEERAKGNILERFSAQQFPDLHSELNLSSLELGDSALYFCASSAEGTSNSPLHFGNGTRLTVT.

The chain employs TRBV7-2 and TRBJ1-6, with D tentatively TRBD1 (6 bases). This CDR3 is 15 amino acids long. Germline values: CDR1 SGHTA, CDR2 FQGNSA. Trimming shortened V by 5 bases and J by 5 bases, and 13 bases separated the two germline ends. CDR3 coding DNA: TGTGCCAGCAGCCCCCGGACAGCCCATAATTCACCCCTCCACTTT. Its protein product is CASSPRTAHNSPLHF.

The gene calls are TRBV9 and TRBJ2-5; TRBD2 matches at 10 bases. The CDR3 length is 15 residues. The V and J ends lost 4 bases and 2 bases, in that order; junction bases with no gene match: 5. The germline gives CDR1 SGDLS, CDR2 YYNGEE. CDR3 protein: CASSKIAGGQETQYF. As DNA, the CDR3 is TGTGCCAGCAGCAAGATAGCGGGGGGACAAGAGACCCAGTACTTC. Together with reference TRBV9 and TRBJ2-5, the CDR3 gives the full variable domain: DSGVTQTPKHLITATGQRVTLRCSPRSGDLSVYWYQQSLDQGLQFLIQYYNGEERAKGNILERFSAQQFPDLHSELNLSSLELGDSALYFCASSKIAGGQETQYFGPGTRLLVL.

The rearrangement joins TRBV6-5 to TRBJ1-6; D unclear. This CDR3 is built from 13 residues. CDR1 is MNHEY, CDR2 SVGAGI, per germline. The ends were cut back, 6 bases at V and 8 bases at J, with 11 bases in the middle. The CDR3 region is CASSARSDSPLHF. The CDR3 nucleotides are TGTGCCAGCAGCGCTCGGTCGGATTCACCCCTCCACTTT.

The rearrangement links TRBV6-1 to TRBJ2-5; D may be TRBD2 (6 bases). CDR3 length: 15 amino acids. Trimming took off 1 base at V and 3 bases at J, with 12 bases between the two ends. The germline CDR1 and CDR2 sequences are MNHNS and SASEGT. The CDR3: CASSEVDGGKETQYF. The CDR3, as DNA: TGTGCCAGCAGTGAAGTCGACGGAGGGAAAGAGACCCAGTACTTC.

V usage is TRBV9 and J usage is TRBJ1-4, with 7 positions matching TRBD1. CDR1 and CDR2 from the germline V gene are SGDLS and YYNGEE. The V and J ends lost 4 bases and 4 bases, in that order; junction bases with no gene match: 7. The CDR3 consists of 15 residues. The CDR3 loop reads CASSPRGWDNEKLFF. The DNA for the CDR3 is TGTGCCAGCAGCCCCAGGGGGTGGGATAATGAAAAACTGTTTTTT.

The J gene is TRBJ2-7, the V gene TRBV3-1 (or the pseudogene TRBV3-2), with 8 bases identical to TRBD1. The germline gives CDR1 LGHDT, CDR2 YNNKEL (reference sequence). This CDR3 comprises 15 residues. With 5 bases clipped from V and 4 bases from J, the junction kept 10 bases outside the gene matches. For the CDR3, the DNA is TGTGCCAGCAGCGCATCCGGGACAGGCAAATACGAGCAGTACTTC. Translating gives CASSASGTGKYEQYF.

The genes are TRBV27 and TRBJ2-5; 8 bases fit TRBD1. This CDR3 region has 15 residues. The germline V gene encodes CDR1 MNHEY and CDR2 SMNVEV (reference sequence). The J segment lost 2 bases and the V segment lost 3 bases, leaving 5 bases of the junction unmatched. This CDR3 is CASSFQGAKQETQYF. Here the CDR3 DNA reads TGTGCCAGCAGTTTCCAGGGGGCGAAACAAGAGACCCAGTACTTC.

The chain joins TRBV28 to TRBJ2-7; D may be TRBD1 (6 bases). This CDR3 is built from 13 residues. V lost 6 bases and J 2 bases, leaving 11 bases between the germline ends. Germline V gene lookup returns CDR1 MDHEN and CDR2 SYDVKM. CDR3 residues: CASRTGRTYEQYF. CDR3 in DNA: TGTGCCAGCAGGACAGGACGAACCTACGAGCAGTACTTC.

The chain joins TRBV5-1 to TRBJ2-2, with D possibly being TRBD1 or TRBD2 (5 bases each). Germline V gene sequence: CDR1 SGHRS, CDR2 YFSETQ. The CDR3 covers 13 residues. Trimming stripped 5 bases from V and 9 bases from J, with 14 bases between. The CDR3 is CASRDGAGRELFF. The CDR3 coding sequence is TGCGCCAGCAGAGACGGGGCCGGACGGGAGCTGTTTTTT.

The chain links TRBV9 to TRBJ2-3; 8 bases are a match to TRBD2. The CDR3 has 15 residues. The junction had 3 bases not matched to a gene; V was cut back by 3 bases and J by 0 bases. Germline V CDR1 and CDR2: SGDLS, YYNGEE. Here the CDR3 DNA reads TGTGCCAGCAGCGATAGCGGGGCCAGCACAGATACGCAGTATTTT. Translated, it gives CASSDSGASTDTQYF.

This CDR3 reads CASSPSVGGATEAFF. CDR3 nucleotide sequence: TGTGCCAGCAGCCCTAGCGTAGGGGGGGCCACTGAAGCTTTCTTT. The chain uses TRBV7-2 and TRBJ1-1; a possible D gene is TRBD1 (6 bases). The CDR3 is 15 amino acids. With 5 bases removed from V and 4 bases from J, the gap between germline ends came to 17 bases. The germline V gene has CDR1 SGHTA and CDR2 FQGNSA.

This rearrangement joins TRBV6-6 to TRBJ1-4; TRBD1 is a possible D gene (5 bases). Trimming removed 0 bases at V and 5 bases at J, with 10 bases between. The germline V gene encodes CDR1 MNHNY and CDR2 SVGAGI (reference sequence). This CDR3 has 15 amino acids. The CDR3 bases are TGTGCCAGCAGTTACTCGGCGGGGCCCAATGAAAAACTGTTTTTT. Its protein product is CASSYSAGPNEKLFF.

This clone was counted once. The rearrangement joins TRBV19 to TRBJ2-1; tentatively, D is TRBD2 (6 bases). This CDR3 is built from 16 residues. Germline V lookup: CDR1 LNHDA, CDR2 SQIVND (reference sequence). Trimming stripped 6 bases from V and 0 bases from J, with 15 bases between. DNA of the CDR3: TGTGCCAGTAGCCCAACGGGAGTTGTCTCCTACAATGAGCAGTTCTTC. Translating it yields CASSPTGVVSYNEQFF.

The chain couples TRBV5-4 to TRBJ1-2; D perhaps matches TRBD1 (5 bases). The CDR3 runs to 12 residues. V dropped 4 bases and J dropped 8 bases, with 12 bases sitting between them. From germline, CDR1 is SGHNT and CDR2 YYREEE (reference sequence). CDR3 loop: CASSGGQSGYTF. The CDR3 DNA reads TGTGCCAGCAGCGGCGGACAATCAGGCTACACCTTC.

The rearrangement links TRBV9 to TRBJ2-1; D is perhaps TRBD1 (5 bases). V lost 3 bases and J lost 2, with 12 bases in between. Germline loops: CDR1 SGDLS, CDR2 YYNGEE. The CDR3 length is 15 residues. CDR3 residues: CASSDSGLTYNEQFF. The CDR3 nucleotides read TGTGCCAGCAGCGACTCAGGGCTTACCTACAATGAGCAGTTCTTC.

Many counts were recorded for this clone. The V and J genes are TRBV7-9 and TRBJ1-4; D is unresolved. Trimming took off 2 bases at V and 3 bases at J, with 7 bases between the two ends. The CDR3 extends over 14 amino acids. Germline assignment: CDR1 SEHNR and CDR2 FQNEAQ (reference sequence). In DNA, the CDR3 is TGTGCCAGCAGCTTACAGAGATCTAATGAAAAACTGTTTTTT. Amino acids: CASSLQRSNEKLFF.

The chain uses TRBV6-2 or TRBV6-3 and TRBJ2-1; TRBD2 aligns across 7 bases. With V trimmed by 4 bases and J by 7 bases, 16 bases remained unmatched. The germline gives CDR1 MNHEY, CDR2 SVGEGT. The CDR3 contains 17 residues. The CDR3 loop is CASSFSSGERSRNEQFF. The DNA for the CDR3 is TGTGCCAGCAGTTTCTCCAGCGGGGAGCGGTCGAGGAATGAGCAGTTCTTC.

This chain links TRBV14 with TRBJ2-1; unclear D gene. The germline V gene has CDR1 SGHDN and CDR2 FVKESK. The CDR3 loop spans 16 amino acids. Trimming removed 3 bases from V and 5 bases from J, with 17 bases in between. DNA of the CDR3: TGTGCCAGCAGCCACAGCCGGGCGGTAACCAACAATGAGCAGTTCTTC. As protein: CASSHSRAVTNNEQFF.

V and J are TRBV7-6 and TRBJ1-1, with 8 bases that match TRBD1. Trimming at V came to 4 bases and at J to 7 bases, leaving 5 bases not matched to a gene. The CDR3 is 13 residues long. The germline V gene encodes CDR1 SGHVS and CDR2 FNYEAQ. CDR3 DNA: TGTGCCAGCAGCTCCGGACAGGGCGATGAAGCTTTCTTT. Translating gives CASSSGQGDEAFF.

The chain combines TRBV4-3 with TRBJ2-5; 8 bases match TRBD1. The CDR3 runs to 15 residues. Germline V gene sequence: CDR1 LGHNA, CDR2 YSLEER. V trimming: 1 base; J trimming: 4 bases; junction bases outside the gene matches: 5. The CDR3 loop reads CASSQGTGFGETQYF. The CDR3 nucleotides read TGCGCCAGCAGCCAAGGGACAGGGTTTGGAGAGACCCAGTACTTC.

This chain links TRBV3-1 (or the pseudogene TRBV3-2) with TRBJ2-2; no clear D gene. The V and J ends lost 4 bases and 0 bases respectively, with 12 bases between them. Germline CDR1 is LGHDT and CDR2 is YNNKEL (reference sequence). The CDR3 is 16 residues long. The CDR3: CASSRRRGSNTGELFF. CDR3 DNA sequence: TGTGCCAGCAGCCGCCGCCGAGGATCGAACACCGGGGAGCTGTTTTTT.

This CDR3 reads CASSWDKNYGYTF. CDR3 in DNA: TGTGCCAGCAGTTGGGACAAGAACTATGGCTACACCTTC. The chain combines TRBV27 with TRBJ1-2; TRBD1 is a possible D gene (6 bases). The CDR3 length is 13 residues. Between the trimmed V and J ends, which lost 4 bases and 2 bases, there was a span of 8 bases. Germline-derived CDR1 and CDR2 are MNHEY and SMNVEV (reference sequence).

V gene TRBV6-5 combines with J gene TRBJ2-2; D ambiguous. Germline-derived CDR1 and CDR2 are MNHEY and SVGAGI. The CDR3 is made up of 15 amino acids. Trimming removed 8 bases from V and 4 bases from J, with 17 bases in between. The CDR3 DNA sequence: TGTGCCAGCTCCCATACGTGGGCAGTCACCGGGGAGCTGTTTTTT. It codes for CASSHTWAVTGELFF.

This chain connects TRBV7-9 to TRBJ1-1; the match to TRBD1 covers 9 bases. V was clipped by 5 bases and J by 0 bases; unmatched bases: 4. Germline V gene sequence: CDR1 SEHNR, CDR2 FQNEAQ (reference sequence). The length of the CDR3 is 15 residues. The CDR3 DNA follows: TGTGCCAGCAGCACAGGACAGGGGATGAACACTGAAGCTTTCTTT. Its protein is CASSTGQGMNTEAFF. Using reference TRBV7-9 and TRBJ1-1 for the parts outside the CDR3, the full variable domain is DTGVSQNPRHKITKRGQNVTFRCDPISEHNRLYWYRQTLGQGPEFLTYFQNEAQLEKSRLLSDRFSAERPKGSFSTLEIQRTEQGDSAMYLCASSTGQGMNTEAFFGQGTRLTVV.

The rearrangement links TRBV7-9 to TRBJ1-1; D unresolved. In germline, CDR1 is SEHNR, CDR2 FQNEAQ (reference sequence). V lost 3 bases to trimming and J lost 0 bases, with 17 bases between them. The CDR3 extends over 17 amino acids. The CDR3 sequence: CASSLGRVQNMNTEAFF. The CDR3 DNA follows: TGTGCCAGCAGCTTGGGGAGGGTCCAGAACATGAACACTGAAGCTTTCTTT.

The chain joins TRBV5-4 to TRBJ1-3, with TRBD1 matching over 10 bases. Germline CDR1 and CDR2: SGHNT and YYREEE (reference sequence). J lost 2 bases, V lost 2 bases, and 1 base had no gene match. The CDR3 sequence is 15 residues long. The DNA for the CDR3 is TGTGCCAGCAGCTTCGGGACAGGGGCTGGAAACACCATATATTTT. Translated, it gives CASSFGTGAGNTIYF.

The CDR3 loop is CASKAGAADTQYF. DNA for the CDR3: TGTGCCAGCAAAGCGGGGGCGGCAGATACGCAGTATTTT. The chain couples TRBV7-2 to TRBJ2-3, with 8 bases that match TRBD2. The CDR3 runs 13 residues. V was pared by 7 bases and J by 4 bases, with 4 bases of the junction left unmatched. The germline V gene encodes CDR1 SGHTA and CDR2 FQGNSA.